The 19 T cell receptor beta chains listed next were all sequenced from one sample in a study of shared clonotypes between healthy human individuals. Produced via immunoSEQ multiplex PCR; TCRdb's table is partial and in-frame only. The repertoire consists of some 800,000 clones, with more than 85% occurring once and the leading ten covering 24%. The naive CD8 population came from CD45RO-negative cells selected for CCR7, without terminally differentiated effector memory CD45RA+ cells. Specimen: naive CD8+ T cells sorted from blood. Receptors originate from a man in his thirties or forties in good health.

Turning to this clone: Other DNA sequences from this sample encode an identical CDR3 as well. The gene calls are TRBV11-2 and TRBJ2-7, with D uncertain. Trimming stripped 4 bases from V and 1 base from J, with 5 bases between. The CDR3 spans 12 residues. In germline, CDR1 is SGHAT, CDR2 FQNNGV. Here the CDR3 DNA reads TGTGCCAGCAGCTCCCTTTCCTACGAGCAGTACTTC. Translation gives CASSSLSYEQYF.

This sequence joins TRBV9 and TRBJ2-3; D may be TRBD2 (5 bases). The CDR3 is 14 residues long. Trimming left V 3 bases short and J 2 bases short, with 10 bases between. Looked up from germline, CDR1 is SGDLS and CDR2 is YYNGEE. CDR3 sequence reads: CASSGASTTDTQYF. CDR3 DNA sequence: TGTGCCAGCAGCGGGGCTAGCACCACAGATACGCAGTATTTT. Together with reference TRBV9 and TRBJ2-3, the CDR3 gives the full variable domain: DSGVTQTPKHLITATGQRVTLRCSPRSGDLSVYWYQQSLDQGLQFLIQYYNGEERAKGNILERFSAQQFPDLHSELNLSSLELGDSALYFCASSGASTTDTQYFGPGTRLTVL.

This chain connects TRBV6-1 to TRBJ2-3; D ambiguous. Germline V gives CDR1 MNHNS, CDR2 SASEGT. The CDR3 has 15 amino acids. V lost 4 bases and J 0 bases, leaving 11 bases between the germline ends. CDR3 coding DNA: TGTGCCAGCAGTGTTGTGGGCAGCAGCACAGATACGCAGTATTTT. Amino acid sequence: CASSVVGSSTDTQYF.

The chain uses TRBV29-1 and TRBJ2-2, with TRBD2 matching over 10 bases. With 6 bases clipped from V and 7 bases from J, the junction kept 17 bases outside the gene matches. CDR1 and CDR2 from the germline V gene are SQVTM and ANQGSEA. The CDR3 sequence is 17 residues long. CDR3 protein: CSVGIEREGLLFGELFF. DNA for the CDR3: TGCAGCGTCGGTATAGAGCGGGAGGGCCTCTTATTCGGGGAGCTGTTTTTT.

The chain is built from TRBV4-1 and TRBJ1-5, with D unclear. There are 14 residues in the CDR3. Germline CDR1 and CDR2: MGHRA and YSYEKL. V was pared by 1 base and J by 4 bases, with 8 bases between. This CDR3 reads CASSQVATNQPQHF. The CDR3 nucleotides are TGCGCCAGCAGCCAAGTCGCCACTAATCAGCCCCAGCATTTT.

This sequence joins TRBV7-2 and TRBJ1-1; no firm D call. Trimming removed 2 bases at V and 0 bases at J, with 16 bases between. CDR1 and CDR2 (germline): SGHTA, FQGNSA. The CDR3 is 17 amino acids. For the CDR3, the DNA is TGTGCCAGCAGCTTATTCTGGGCATTTGCAATGAACACTGAAGCTTTCTTT. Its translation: CASSLFWAFAMNTEAFF.

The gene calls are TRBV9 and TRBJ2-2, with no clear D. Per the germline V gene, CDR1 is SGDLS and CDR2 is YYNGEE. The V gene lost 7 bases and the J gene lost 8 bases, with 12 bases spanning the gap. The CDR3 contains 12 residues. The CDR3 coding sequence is TGTGCCAGCTCGTCGGTTCCTGGGGAGCTGTTTTTT. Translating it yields CASSSVPGELFF.

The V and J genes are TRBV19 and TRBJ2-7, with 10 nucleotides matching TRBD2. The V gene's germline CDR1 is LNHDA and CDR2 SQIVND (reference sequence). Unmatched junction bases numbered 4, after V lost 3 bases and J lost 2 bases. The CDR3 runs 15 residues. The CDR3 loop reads CASSINLAGAYEQYF. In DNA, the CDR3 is TGTGCCAGTAGTATTAACCTAGCGGGGGCCTACGAGCAGTACTTC.

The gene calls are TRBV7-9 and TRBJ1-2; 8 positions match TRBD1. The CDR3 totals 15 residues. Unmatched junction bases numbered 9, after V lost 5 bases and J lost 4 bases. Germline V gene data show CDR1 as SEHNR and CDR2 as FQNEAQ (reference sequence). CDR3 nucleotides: TGTGCCAGCAGCCCGCCCCAAGGACAGGGCTATGGCTACACCTTC. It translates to CASSPPQGQGYGYTF. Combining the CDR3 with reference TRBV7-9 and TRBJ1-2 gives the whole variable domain DTGVSQNPRHKITKRGQNVTFRCDPISEHNRLYWYRQTLGQGPEFLTYFQNEAQLEKSRLLSDRFSAERPKGSFSTLEIQRTEQGDSAMYLCASSPPQGQGYGYTFGSGTRLTVV.

CDR3 nucleotide sequence: TGTGCCACCAGCAGAGATCAGCGGGAATTCGATGAGCAGTTCTTC. Encoded protein: CATSRDQREFDEQFF. This rearrangement joins TRBV15 to TRBJ2-1; 7 bases line up with TRBD2. The ends lost 0 bases at V and 8 bases at J; junction bases unmatched: 7. Germline V CDR1 and CDR2: LNHNV, YYDKDF (reference sequence). CDR3 length equals 15 residues. Full variable domain (remainder filled in from reference TRBV15 and TRBJ2-1): DAMVIQNPRYQVTQFGKPVTLSCSQTLNHNVMYWYQQKSSQAPKLLFHYYDKDFNNEADTPDNFQSRRPNTSFCFLDIRSPGLGDTAMYLCATSRDQREFDEQFFGPGTRLTVL.

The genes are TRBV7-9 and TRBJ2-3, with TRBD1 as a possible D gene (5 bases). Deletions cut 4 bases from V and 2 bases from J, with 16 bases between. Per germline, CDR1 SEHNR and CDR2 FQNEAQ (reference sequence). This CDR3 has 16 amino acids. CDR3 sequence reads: CASSSNHRQVTDTQYF. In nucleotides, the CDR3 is TGTGCCAGCAGCTCGAATCACAGGCAGGTCACAGATACGCAGTATTTT.

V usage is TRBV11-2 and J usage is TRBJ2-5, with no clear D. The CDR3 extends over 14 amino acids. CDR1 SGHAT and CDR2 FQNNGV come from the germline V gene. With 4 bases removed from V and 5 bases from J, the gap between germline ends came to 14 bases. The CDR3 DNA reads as TGTGCCAGCAGCTCCTGGGAACTGGAGGAGACCCAGTACTTC. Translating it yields CASSSWELEETQYF.

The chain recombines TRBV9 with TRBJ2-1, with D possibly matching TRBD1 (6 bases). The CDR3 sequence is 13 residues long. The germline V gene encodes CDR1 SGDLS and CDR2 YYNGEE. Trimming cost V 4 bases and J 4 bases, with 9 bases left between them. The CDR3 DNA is TGTGCCAGCAGCCACGACAGGTACAATGAGCAGTTCTTC. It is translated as CASSHDRYNEQFF.

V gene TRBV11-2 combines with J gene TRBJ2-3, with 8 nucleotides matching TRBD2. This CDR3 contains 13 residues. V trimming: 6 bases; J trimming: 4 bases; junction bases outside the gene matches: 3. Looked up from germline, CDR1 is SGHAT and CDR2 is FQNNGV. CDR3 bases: TGTGCCAGCAGACCGGGAGGGGCAGATACGCAGTATTTT. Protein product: CASRPGGADTQYF.

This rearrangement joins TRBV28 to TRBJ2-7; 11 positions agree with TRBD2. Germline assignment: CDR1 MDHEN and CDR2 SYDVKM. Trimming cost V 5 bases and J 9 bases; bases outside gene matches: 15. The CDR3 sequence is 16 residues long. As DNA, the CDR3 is TGTGCCAGCAGTCTCCCCGAGACTAGCGGGGACGCCGGGCAGTACTTC. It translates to CASSLPETSGDAGQYF.

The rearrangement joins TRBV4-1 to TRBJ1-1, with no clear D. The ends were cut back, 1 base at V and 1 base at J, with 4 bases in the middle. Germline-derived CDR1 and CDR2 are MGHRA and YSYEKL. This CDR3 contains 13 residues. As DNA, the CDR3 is TGCGCCAGCAGCCAAGGGAGGAACACTGAAGCTTTCTTT. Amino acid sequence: CASSQGRNTEAFF.

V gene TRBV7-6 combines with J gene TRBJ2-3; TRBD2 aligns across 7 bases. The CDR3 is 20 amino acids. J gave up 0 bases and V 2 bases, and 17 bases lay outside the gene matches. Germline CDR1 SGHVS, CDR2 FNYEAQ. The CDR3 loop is CASSLRGLQSTVISTDTQYF. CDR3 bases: TGTGCCAGCAGCTTAAGGGGACTACAGTCGACAGTAATCAGCACAGATACGCAGTATTTT.

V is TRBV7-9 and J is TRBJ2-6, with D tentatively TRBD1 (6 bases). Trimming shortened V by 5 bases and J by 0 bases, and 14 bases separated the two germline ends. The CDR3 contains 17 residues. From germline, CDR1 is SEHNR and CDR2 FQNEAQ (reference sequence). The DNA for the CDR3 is TGTGCCAGCAGCCCCGCAGGGACAATCTCTGGGGCCAACGTCCTGACTTTC. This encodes CASSPAGTISGANVLTF. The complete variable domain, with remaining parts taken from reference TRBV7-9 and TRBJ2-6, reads DTGVSQNPRHKITKRGQNVTFRCDPISEHNRLYWYRQTLGQGPEFLTYFQNEAQLEKSRLLSDRFSAERPKGSFSTLEIQRTEQGDSAMYLCASSPAGTISGANVLTFGAGSRLTVL.

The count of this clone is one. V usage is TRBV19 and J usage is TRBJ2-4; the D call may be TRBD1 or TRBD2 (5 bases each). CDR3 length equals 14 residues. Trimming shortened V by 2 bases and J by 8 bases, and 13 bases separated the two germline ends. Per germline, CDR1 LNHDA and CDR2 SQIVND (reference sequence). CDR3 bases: TGTGCCAGTAGTATATGGGGGAGTGGTGACATTCAGTACTTC. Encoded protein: CASSIWGSGDIQYF.